This T cell receptor beta chain was captured in a study of T cell responses to AZD1222 COVID-19 vaccine listed by TCRdb under 2021. About the study as a whole: Because spike-specific TCR depth and breadth did not differ between the two schedules, AZD1222 recipients who got a second dose at roughly 4 weeks were pooled with those who got a second dose at roughly 12 weeks. TCR sequencing was performed for 230 to 250 trial participants, of whom some 200 were given two doses of AZD1222 and around 26 were given two doses of MenACWY control vaccine. Trial participants were enrolled into age subgroups of 18-55, 56-69 and 70-plus years, which contained about 150, 27 and 61 TCR-sequenced participants, respectively.

The time point label of this sample denotes: baseline before first vaccination. The vaccinee samples were drawn from two UK trials, COV001 and COV002, one of which was a single-blind randomized controlled phase 2/3 trial testing AZD1222 (ChAdOx1 nCoV-19) in healthy adults. For TCRbeta chain sequencing, PBMC samples were collected from trial participants at day 0 and at day 28 after the second dose. General conclusions and limits of the study: Reportedly, almost half of the unique spike-specific TCRs recognized epitopes lying outside the regions that are mutated in the B.1.351 and B.1.1.7 variants. Participants were mostly white British, with more females than males. The authors suggested clonal diversity may have been underestimated. The 56-69-year group was small, and its depth increase did not reach significance, likely because of low power. Because no day 14 peak-response samples were available, the repertoires could be characterized only after the peak T cell response. The vaccine-associated CD4 TCRs covered the entire spike protein, and the dominant responses fell in regions 160-218 and 743-854. Only a handful of AZD1222 recipients were SARS-CoV-2 seropositive at baseline, limiting conclusions about previously exposed vaccinees. After two AZD1222 doses, spike-specific TCR breadth and depth were significantly higher than at day 0 and than in MenACWY recipients.

In the germline V gene, CDR1 corresponds to SGHRS and CDR2 to YFSETQ. The CDR3 runs 14 amino acids, cysteine and phenylalanine included. The only DNA kept is the CDR3, 42 bases in frame from the first base. The trim is 0 bases for V and 8 bases for J, with a gap of 9 bases between the germline ends. The CDR3 regions of human TCRbeta chains were analyzed by immunosequencing. On the study's bioinformatics: TCRs in the repertoires were matched against a reference library of SARS-CoV-2-specific TCRs that had been generated with the MIRA antigen-specificity platform. Breadth was defined as the fraction of unique TCRs that were SARS-CoV-2-associated. Depth was defined as the fraction of total T cells that were SARS-CoV-2-associated. Using the MIRA data, every spike-specific TCR was mapped to the spike region that the TCR reacted to and assigned to either a CD4 or a CD8 class. Log10-transformed breadth and depth values were compared by one-way ANOVA with Sidak's multiple comparisons tests. This is the immuneACCESS table as TCRdb keeps it, with only in-frame sequences that have V and J called. A part of the clones is gone; compared with another copy, unresolved V genes explain less than half, and the rest is unexplained. V and J calls plus clone size are reproduced from that table; the DNA served to infer D and trimming. For this sample the table gives about 130,000 clones, of which around nine tenths were detected only once. The top ten constitute roughly 6% of the sample.

This clone was recorded once. Its antigen is currently not known. Base qualities are not at hand, and no much larger clone is one base apart. The sequence was obtained from an adult in good health. Sequenced here: peripheral blood, sampled on day 0 of AZD1222 vaccination. The sequence links TRBV5-1 to TRBJ1-6, with the D gene uncertain. The CDR3: CASSLGEPYSPLHF. At the DNA level, the sequence is TGCGCCAGCAGCTTGGGGGAACCCTATTCACCCCTCCACTTT.